The clone carrying this T cell receptor beta chain was observed many times. TCRdb reprocessed the reads via MiXCR and lists one record per CDR3 protein. The profile shows roughly 640,000 distinct CDR3 sequences, roughly 26% of them singletons. These data belong to a study of T cell repertoires in cytomegalovirus infection. The CDR3 is 14 residues long. Deletions cut 3 bases from V and 0 bases from J, with 8 bases between. Germline V gene lookup returns CDR1 LNHDA and CDR2 SQIVND (reference sequence). Input material: CD8+ T cells from PBMCs. The TCR sequence derives from a human donor in good health (CMV status not recorded). Some clones in this sample may be carry-over from other donors' samples. V is TRBV19 and J is TRBJ1-2; no firm D call. CDR3 bases: TGTGCCAGTAGTATTTATCCTTCTAACTATGGCTACACCTTC. This gives the protein CASSIYPSNYGYTF.